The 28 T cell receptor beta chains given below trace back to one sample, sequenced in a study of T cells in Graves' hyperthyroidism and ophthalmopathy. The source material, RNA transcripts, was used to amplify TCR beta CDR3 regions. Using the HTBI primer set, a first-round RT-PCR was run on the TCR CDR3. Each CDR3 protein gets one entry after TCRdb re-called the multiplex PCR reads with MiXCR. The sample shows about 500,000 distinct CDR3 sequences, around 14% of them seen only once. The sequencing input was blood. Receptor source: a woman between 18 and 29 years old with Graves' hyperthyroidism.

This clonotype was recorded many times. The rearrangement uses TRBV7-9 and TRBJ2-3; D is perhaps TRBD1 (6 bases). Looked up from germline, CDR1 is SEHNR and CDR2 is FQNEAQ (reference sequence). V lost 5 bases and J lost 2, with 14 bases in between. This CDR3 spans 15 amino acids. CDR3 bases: TGTGCCAGCAGCCCACGGGACATCCACACAGATACGCAGTATTTT. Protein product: CASSPRDIHTDTQYF.

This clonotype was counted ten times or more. As DNA, the CDR3 is TGTGCCAGTAGTAGCGTCGGACAGTCCGGGGAGCTGTTTTTT. Translated, it gives CASSSVGQSGELFF. The rearrangement joins TRBV19 to TRBJ2-2, with a weak D call TRBD1 (6 bases). With 4 bases removed from V and 6 bases from J, the gap between germline ends came to 12 bases. The CDR3 is 14 amino acids. Germline V gene lookup returns CDR1 LNHDA and CDR2 SQIVND (reference sequence).

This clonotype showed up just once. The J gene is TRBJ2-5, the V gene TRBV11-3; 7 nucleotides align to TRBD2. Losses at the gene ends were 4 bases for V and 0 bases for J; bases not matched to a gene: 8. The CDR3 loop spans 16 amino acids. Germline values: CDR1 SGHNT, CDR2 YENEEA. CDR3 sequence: CASSSGPSGNQETQYF. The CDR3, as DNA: TGTGCCAGCAGCTCCGGCCCTAGCGGTAACCAAGAGACCCAGTACTTC.

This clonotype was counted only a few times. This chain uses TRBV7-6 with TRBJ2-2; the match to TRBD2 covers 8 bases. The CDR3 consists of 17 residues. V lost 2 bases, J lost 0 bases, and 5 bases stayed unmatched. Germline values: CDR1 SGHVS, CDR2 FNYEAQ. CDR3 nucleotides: TGTGCCAGCAGCTTAAAGCCTAGCGGGCCGAACACCGGGGAGCTGTTTTTT. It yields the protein CASSLKPSGPNTGELFF.

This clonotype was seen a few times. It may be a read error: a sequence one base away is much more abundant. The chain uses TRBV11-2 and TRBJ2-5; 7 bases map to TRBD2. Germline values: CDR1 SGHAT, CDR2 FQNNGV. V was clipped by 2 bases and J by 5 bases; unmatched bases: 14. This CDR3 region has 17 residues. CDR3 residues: CASSLRVGGRARETQYF. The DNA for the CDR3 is TGTGCCAGCAGCTTAAGGGTCGGGGGGAGGGCCAGGGAGACCCAGTACTTC.

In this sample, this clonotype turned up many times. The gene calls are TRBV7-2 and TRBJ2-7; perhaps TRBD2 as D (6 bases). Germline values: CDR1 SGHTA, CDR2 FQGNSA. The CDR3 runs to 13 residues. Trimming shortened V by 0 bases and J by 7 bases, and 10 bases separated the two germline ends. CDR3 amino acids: CASSLAGSLEQYF. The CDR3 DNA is TGTGCCAGCAGCTTAGCCGGGAGTTTAGAGCAGTACTTC.

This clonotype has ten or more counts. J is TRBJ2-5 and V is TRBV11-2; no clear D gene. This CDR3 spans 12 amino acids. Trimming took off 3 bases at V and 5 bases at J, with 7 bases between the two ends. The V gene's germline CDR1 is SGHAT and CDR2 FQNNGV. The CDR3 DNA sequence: TGTGCCAGCAGCTTGGGCAGTGAGACCCAGTACTTC. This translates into CASSLGSETQYF.

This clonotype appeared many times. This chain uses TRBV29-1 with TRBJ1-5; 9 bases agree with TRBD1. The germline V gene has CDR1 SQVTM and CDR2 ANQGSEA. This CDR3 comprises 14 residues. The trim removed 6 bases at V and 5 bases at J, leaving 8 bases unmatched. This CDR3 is CSVGTGYVDQPQHF. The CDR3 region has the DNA TGCAGCGTGGGGACAGGGTATGTAGATCAGCCCCAGCATTTT.

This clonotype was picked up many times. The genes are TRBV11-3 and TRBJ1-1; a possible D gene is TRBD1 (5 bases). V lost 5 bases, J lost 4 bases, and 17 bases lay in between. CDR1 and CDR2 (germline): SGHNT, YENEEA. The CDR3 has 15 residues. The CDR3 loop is CASSGRGEEGTEAFF. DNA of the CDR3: TGTGCCAGCAGCGGGAGAGGGGAAGAGGGCACTGAAGCTTTCTTT.

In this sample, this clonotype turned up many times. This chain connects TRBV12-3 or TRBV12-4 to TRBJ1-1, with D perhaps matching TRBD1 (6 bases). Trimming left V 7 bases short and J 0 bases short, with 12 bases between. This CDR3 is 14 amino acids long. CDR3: CASTPDRMNTEAFF. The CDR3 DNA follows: TGTGCCAGCACCCCCGACAGGATGAACACTGAAGCTTTCTTT.

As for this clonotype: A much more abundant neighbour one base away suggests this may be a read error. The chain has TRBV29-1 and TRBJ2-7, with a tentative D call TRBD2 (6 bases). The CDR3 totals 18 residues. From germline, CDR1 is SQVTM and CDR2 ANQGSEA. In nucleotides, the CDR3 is TGCAACGTTAAGCAGGGTAGGGCGCTCCGGGACTCCCGTTACGAGCAGTACTTC. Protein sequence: CNVKQGRALRDSRYEQYF.

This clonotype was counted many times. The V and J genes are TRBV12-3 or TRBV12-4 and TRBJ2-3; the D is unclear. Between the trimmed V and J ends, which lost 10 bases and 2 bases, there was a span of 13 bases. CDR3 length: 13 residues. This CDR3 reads CATQPEFTDTQYF. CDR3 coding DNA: TGTGCCACACAACCGGAATTCACAGATACGCAGTATTTT.

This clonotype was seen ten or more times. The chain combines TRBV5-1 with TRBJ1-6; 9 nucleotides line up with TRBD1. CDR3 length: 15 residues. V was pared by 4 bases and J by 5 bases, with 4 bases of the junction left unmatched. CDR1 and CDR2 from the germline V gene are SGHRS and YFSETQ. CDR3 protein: CASSVGDRDNSPLHF. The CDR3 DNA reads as TGCGCCAGCAGCGTAGGGGACAGGGATAATTCACCCCTCCACTTT. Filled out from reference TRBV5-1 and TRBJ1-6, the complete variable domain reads KAGVTQTPRYLIKTRGQQVTLSCSPISGHRSVSWYQQTPGQGLQFLFEYFSETQRNKGNFPGRFSGRQFSNSRSEMNVSTLELGDSALYLCASSVGDRDNSPLHFGNGTRLTVT.

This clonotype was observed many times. Here the CDR3 reads CASKGGLVGLAGGDTQYF. The CDR3 DNA is TGTGCCAGCAAGGGCGGACTGGTCGGACTAGCGGGAGGGGATACGCAGTATTTT. This chain links TRBV2 with TRBJ2-3; 15 nucleotides agree with TRBD2. V was clipped by 7 bases and J by 6 bases; unmatched bases: 14. Germline V gene sequence: CDR1 SNHLY, CDR2 FYNNEI. The CDR3 extends over 18 amino acids.

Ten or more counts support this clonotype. DNA of the CDR3: TGTGCCAGCAGTTACGCCCCTAGCGTGGGTCACTACGAGCAGTACTTC. Translated, it gives CASSYAPSVGHYEQYF. This chain uses TRBV6-2 or TRBV6-3 with TRBJ2-7, with TRBD2 as a possible D gene (6 bases). Trimming left V 2 bases short and J 3 bases short, with 17 bases between. From germline, CDR1 is MNHEY and CDR2 SVGEGT. The CDR3 is 16 amino acids.

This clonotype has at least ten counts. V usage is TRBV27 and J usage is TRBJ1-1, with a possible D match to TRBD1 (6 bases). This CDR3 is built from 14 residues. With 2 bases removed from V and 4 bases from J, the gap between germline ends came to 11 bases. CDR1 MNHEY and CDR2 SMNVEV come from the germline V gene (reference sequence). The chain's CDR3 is CASSLRGRITEAFF. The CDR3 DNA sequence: TGTGCCAGCAGTTTACGGGGGCGGATCACTGAAGCTTTCTTT.

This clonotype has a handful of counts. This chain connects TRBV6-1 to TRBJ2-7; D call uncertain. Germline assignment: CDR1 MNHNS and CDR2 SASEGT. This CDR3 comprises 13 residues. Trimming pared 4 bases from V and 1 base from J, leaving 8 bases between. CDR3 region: CASSAVRSYEQYF. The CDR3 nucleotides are TGTGCCAGCAGTGCGGTGAGATCCTACGAGCAGTACTTC.

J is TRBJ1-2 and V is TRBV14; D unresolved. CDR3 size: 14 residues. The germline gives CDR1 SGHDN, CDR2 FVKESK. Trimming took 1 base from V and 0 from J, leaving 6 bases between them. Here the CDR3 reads CASSQVGTNYGYTF. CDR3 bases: TGTGCCAGCAGCCAAGTAGGGACTAACTATGGCTACACCTTC.

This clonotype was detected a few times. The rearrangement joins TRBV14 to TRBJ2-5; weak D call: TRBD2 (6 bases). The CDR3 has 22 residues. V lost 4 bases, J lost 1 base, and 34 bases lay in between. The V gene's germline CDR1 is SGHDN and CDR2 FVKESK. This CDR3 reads CASSREAHPSYRVYPPQETQYF. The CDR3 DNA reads TGTGCCAGCAGCCGGGAGGCTCACCCCTCATACCGGGTCTACCCGCCCCAAGAGACCCAGTACTTC.

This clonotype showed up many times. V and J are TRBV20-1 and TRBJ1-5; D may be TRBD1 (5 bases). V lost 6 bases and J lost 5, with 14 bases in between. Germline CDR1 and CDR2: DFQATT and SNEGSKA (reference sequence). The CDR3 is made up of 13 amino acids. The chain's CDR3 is CSALRDLDQPQHF. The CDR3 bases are TGCAGTGCCCTCCGGGACCTCGATCAGCCCCAGCATTTT.

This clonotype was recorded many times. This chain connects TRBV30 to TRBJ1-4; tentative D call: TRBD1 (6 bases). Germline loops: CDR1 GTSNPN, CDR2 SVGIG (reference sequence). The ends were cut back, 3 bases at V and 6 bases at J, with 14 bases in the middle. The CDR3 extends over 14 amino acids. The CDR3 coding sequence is TGTGCCTGGAGCCTCGGGACATCGGATGAAAAACTGTTTTTT. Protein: CAWSLGTSDEKLFF.

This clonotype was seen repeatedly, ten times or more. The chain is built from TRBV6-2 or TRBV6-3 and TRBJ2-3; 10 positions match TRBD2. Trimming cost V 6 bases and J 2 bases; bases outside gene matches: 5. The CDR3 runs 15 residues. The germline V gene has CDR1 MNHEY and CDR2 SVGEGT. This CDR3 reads CASSRTSGTTDTQYF. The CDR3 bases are TGTGCCAGCAGCAGGACTAGCGGAACCACAGATACGCAGTATTTT.

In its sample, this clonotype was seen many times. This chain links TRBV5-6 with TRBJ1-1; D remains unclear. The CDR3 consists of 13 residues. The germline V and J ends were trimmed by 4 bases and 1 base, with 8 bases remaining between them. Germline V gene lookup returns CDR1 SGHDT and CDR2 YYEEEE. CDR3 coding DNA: TGTGCCAGCAGCGGATTATCGAACACTGAAGCTTTCTTT. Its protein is CASSGLSNTEAFF.

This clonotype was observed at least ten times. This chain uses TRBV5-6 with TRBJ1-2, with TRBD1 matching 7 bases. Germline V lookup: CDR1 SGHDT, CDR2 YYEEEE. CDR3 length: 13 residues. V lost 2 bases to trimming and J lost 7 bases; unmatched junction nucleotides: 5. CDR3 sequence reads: CASSLGGRRGYTF. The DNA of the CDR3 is TGTGCCAGCAGCTTAGGGGGCCGTCGTGGCTACACCTTC.

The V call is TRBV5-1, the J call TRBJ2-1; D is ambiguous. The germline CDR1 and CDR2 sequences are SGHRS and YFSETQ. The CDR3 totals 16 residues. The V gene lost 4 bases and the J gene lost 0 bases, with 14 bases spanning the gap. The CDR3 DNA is TGCGCCAGCAGCGGGCCCTCCAGCGCCTCCTACAATGAGCAGTTCTTC. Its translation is CASSGPSSASYNEQFF. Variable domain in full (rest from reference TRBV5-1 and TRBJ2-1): KAGVTQTPRYLIKTRGQQVTLSCSPISGHRSVSWYQQTPGQGLQFLFEYFSETQRNKGNFPGRFSGRQFSNSRSEMNVSTLELGDSALYLCASSGPSSASYNEQFFGPGTRLTVL.

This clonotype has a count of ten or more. CDR3: CASSPGTGYEQYV. The DNA for the CDR3 is TGTGCCAGCAGCCCTGGGACAGGGTACGAGCAGTACGTC. The chain couples TRBV12-3 or TRBV12-4 to TRBJ2-7, with 9 bases lining up with TRBD1. The CDR3 consists of 13 residues. V shed 6 bases and J 4 bases; nucleotides not matched to a gene: 4.

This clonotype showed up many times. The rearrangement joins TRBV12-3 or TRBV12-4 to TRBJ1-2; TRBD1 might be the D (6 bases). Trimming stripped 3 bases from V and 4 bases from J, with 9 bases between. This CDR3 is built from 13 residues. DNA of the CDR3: TGTGCCAGCAGTTTGAAGGACAGCTATGGCTACACCTTC. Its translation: CASSLKDSYGYTF.

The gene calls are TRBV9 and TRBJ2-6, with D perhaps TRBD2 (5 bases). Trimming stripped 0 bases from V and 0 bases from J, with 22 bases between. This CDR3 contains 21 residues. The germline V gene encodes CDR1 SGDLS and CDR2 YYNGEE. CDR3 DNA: TGTGCCAGCAGCGTAGCTACGGCGAGGACTTCTACCCTCTCTGGGGCCAACGTCCTGACTTTC. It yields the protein CASSVATARTSTLSGANVLTF.